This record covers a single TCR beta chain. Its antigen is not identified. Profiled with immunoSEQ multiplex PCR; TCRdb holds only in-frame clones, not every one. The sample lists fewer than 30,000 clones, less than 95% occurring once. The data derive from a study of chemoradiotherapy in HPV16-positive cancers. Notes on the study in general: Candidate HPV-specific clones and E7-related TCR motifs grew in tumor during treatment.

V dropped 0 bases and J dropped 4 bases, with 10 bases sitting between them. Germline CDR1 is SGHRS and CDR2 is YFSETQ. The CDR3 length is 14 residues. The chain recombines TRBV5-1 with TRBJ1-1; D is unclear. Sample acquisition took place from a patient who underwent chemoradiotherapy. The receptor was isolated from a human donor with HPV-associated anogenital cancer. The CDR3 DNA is TGCGCCAGCAGCTTGGGGGCGCCTACCACTGAAGCTTTCTTT. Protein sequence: CASSLGAPTTEAFF.